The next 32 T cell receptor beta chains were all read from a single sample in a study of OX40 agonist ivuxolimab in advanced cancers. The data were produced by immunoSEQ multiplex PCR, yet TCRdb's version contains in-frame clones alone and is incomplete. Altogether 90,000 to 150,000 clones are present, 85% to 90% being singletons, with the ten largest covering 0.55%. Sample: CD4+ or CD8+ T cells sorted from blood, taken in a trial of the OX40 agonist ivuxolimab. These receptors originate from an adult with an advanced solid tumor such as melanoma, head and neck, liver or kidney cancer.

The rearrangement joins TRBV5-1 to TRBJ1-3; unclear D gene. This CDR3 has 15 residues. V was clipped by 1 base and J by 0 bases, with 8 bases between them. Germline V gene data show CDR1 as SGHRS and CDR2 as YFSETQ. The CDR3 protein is CASSLLGSSGNTIYF. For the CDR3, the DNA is TGCGCCAGCAGCTTGTTGGGGTCCTCTGGAAACACCATATATTTT.

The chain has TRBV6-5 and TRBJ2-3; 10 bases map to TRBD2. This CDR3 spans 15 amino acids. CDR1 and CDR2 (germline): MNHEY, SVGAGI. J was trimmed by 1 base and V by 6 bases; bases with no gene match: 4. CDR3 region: CASRLTSGRTDTQYF. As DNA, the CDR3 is TGTGCCAGCAGGCTGACTAGCGGGCGCACAGATACGCAGTATTTT.

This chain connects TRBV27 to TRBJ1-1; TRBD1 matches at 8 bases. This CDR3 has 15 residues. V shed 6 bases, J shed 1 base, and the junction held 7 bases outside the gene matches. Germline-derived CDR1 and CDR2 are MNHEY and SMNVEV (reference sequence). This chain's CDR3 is CASSPGTGPNTEAFF. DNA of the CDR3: TGTGCCAGCAGCCCGGGGACAGGACCGAACACTGAAGCTTTCTTT.

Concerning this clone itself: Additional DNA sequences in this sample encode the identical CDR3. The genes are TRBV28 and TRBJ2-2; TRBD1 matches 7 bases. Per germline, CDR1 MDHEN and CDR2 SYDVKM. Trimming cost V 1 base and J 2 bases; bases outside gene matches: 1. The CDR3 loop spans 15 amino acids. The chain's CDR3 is CASSLSGGNTGELFF. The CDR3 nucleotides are TGTGCCAGCAGTTTATCAGGGGGAAACACCGGGGAGCTGTTTTTT.

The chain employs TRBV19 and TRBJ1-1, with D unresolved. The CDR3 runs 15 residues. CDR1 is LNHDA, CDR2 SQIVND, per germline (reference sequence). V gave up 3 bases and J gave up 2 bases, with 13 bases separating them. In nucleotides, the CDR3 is TGTGCCAGTAGTATCGCGGTCACTACAAACACTGAAGCTTTCTTT. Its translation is CASSIAVTTNTEAFF.

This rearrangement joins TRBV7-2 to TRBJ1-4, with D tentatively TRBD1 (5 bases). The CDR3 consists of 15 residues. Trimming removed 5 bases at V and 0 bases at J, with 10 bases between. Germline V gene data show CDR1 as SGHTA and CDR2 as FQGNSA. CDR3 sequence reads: CASSAQAATNEKLFF. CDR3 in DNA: TGTGCCAGCAGCGCACAGGCCGCAACTAATGAAAAACTGTTTTTT.

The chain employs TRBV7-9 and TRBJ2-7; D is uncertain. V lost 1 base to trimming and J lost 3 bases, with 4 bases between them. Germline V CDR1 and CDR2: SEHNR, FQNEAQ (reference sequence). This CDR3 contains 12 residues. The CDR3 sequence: CASSLGDYEQYF. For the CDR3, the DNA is TGTGCCAGCAGCTTAGGGGACTACGAGCAGTACTTC.

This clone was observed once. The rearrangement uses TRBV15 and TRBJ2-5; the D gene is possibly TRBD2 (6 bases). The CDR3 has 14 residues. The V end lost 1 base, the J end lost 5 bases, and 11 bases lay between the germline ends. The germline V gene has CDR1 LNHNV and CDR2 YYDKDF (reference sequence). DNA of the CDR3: TGTGCCACCAGCAGAGGGGCGGGGATGGAGACCCAGTACTTC. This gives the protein CATSRGAGMETQYF.

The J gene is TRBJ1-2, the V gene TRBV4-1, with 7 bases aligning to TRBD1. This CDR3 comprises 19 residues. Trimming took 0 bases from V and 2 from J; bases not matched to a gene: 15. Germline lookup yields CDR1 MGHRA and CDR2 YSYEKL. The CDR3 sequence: CASSQDDSFNRGRNYGYTF. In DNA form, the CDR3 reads TGCGCCAGCAGCCAAGATGACTCATTTAACAGGGGAAGGAACTATGGCTACACCTTC.

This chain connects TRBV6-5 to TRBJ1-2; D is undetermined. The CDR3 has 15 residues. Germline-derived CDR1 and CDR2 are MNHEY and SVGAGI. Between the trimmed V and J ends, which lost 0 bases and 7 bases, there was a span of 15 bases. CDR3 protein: CASSYSRSVQSGYTF. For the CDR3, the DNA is TGTGCCAGCAGTTACTCGAGGTCGGTACAAAGTGGCTACACCTTC.

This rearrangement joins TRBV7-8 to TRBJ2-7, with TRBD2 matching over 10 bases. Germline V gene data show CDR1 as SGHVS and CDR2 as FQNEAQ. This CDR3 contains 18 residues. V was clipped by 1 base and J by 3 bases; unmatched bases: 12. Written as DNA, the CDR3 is TGTGCCAGCAGCTTAGAACTTCGGACTAGCGGAGGACTCTACGAGCAGTACTTC. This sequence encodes CASSLELRTSGGLYEQYF.

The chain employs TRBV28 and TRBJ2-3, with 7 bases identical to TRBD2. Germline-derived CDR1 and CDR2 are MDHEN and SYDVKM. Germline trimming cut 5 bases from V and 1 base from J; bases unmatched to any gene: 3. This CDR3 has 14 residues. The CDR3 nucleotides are TGTGCCAGCAGTAAGAGCGGGGGCACAGATACGCAGTATTTT. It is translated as CASSKSGGTDTQYF.

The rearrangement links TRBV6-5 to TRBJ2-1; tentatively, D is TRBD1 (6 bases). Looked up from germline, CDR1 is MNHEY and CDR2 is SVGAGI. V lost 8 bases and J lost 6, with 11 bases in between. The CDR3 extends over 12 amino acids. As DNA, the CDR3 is TGTGCCAGCTCAGGGGTAGTCAATGAGCAGTTCTTC. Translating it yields CASSGVVNEQFF.

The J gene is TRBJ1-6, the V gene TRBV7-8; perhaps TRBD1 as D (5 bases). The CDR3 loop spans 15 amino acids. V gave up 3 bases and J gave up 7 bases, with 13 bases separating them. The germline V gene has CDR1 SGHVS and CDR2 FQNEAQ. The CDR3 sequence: CASSFIWDANSPLHF. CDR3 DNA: TGTGCCAGCAGCTTCATATGGGACGCCAATTCACCCCTCCACTTT.

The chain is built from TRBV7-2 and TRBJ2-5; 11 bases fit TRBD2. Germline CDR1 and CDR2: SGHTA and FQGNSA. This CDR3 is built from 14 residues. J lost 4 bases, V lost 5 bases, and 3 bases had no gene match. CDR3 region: CASSLGLAGETQYF. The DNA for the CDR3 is TGTGCCAGCAGCCTTGGACTAGCGGGAGAGACCCAGTACTTC.

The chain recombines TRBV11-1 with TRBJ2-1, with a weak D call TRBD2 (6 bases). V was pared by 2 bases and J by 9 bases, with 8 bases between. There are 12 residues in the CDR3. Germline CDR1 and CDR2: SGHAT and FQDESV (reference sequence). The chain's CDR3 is CASSLRGFEQFF. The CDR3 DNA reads TGTGCCAGCAGCTTACGGGGGTTTGAGCAGTTCTTC.

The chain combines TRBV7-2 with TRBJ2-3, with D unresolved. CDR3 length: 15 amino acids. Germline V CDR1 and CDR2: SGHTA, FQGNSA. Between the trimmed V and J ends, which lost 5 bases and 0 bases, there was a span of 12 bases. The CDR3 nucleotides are TGTGCCAGCAGCCCCGGGCGGTCTAGCACAGATACGCAGTATTTT. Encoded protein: CASSPGRSSTDTQYF.

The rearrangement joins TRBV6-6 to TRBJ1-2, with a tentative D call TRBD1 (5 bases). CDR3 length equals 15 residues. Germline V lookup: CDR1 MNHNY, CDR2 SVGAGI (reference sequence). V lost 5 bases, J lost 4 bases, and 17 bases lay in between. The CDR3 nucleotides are TGTGCCAGCAGTACCCACAACCTGGGGGGCTATGGCTACACCTTC. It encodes CASSTHNLGGYGYTF.

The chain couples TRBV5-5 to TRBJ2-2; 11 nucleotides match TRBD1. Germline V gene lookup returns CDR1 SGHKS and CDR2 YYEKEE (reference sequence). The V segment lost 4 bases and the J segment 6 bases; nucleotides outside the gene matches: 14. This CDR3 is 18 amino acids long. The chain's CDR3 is CASSPPFRTGGAPGELFF. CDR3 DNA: TGTGCCAGCAGCCCCCCCTTTAGGACAGGGGGCGCCCCCGGGGAGCTGTTTTTT.

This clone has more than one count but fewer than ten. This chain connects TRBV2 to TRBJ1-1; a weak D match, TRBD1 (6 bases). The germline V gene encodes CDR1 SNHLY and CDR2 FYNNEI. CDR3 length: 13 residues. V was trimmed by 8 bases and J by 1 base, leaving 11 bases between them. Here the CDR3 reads CASAGQSNTEAFF. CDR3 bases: TGTGCCAGCGCCGGACAGTCGAACACTGAAGCTTTCTTT.

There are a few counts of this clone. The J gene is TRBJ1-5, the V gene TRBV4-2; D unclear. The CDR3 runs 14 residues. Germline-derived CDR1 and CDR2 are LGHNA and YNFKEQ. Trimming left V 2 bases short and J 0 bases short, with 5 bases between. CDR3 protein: CASSQQDSNQPQHF. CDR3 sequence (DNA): TGTGCCAGCAGCCAACAGGATAGCAATCAGCCCCAGCATTTT.

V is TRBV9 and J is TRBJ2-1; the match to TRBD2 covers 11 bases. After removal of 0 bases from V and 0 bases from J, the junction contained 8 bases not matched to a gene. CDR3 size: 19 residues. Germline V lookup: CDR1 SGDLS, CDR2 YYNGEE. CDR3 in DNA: TGTGCCAGCAGCGTAGGGCTAGCGGGGGGACCGAGCTCCTACAATGAGCAGTTCTTC. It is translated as CASSVGLAGGPSSYNEQFF.

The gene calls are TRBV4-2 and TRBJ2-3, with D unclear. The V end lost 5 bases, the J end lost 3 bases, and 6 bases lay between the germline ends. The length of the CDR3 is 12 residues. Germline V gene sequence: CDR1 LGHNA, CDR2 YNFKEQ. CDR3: CASSTRTDTQYF. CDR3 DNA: TGTGCCAGCAGCACCAGGACAGATACGCAGTATTTT.

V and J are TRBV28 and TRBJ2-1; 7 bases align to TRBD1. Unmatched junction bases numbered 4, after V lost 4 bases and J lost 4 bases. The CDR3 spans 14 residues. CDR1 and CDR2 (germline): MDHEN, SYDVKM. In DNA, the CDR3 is TGTGCCAGCAGTTCGGGACAGTCTTACAATGAGCAGTTCTTC. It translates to CASSSGQSYNEQFF.

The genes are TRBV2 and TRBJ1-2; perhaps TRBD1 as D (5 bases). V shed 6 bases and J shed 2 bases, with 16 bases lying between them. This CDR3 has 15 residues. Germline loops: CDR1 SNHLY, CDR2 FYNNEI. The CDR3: CASSGGYRQNYGYTF. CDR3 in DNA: TGTGCCAGCAGCGGGGGGTACAGGCAGAACTATGGCTACACCTTC.

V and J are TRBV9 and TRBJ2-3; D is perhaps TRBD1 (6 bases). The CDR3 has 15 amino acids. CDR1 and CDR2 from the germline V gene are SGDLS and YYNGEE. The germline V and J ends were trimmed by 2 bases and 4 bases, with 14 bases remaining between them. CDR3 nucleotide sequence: TGTGCCAGCAGCGTGTCAGGGGCGTTGGCAGATACGCAGTATTTT. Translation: CASSVSGALADTQYF.

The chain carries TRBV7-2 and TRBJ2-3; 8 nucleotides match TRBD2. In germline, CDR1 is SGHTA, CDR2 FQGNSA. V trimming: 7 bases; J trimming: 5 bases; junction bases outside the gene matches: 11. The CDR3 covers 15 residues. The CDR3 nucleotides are TGTGCCAGCACAACTTCGGGGGGGCCCGAAGATACGCAGTATTTT. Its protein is CASTTSGGPEDTQYF. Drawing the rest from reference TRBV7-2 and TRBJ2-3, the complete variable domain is GAGVSQSPSNKVTEKGKDVELRCDPISGHTALYWYRQSLGQGLEFLIYFQGNSAPDKSGLPSDRFSAERTGGSVSTLTIQRTQQEDSAVYLCASTTSGGPEDTQYFGPGTRLTVL.

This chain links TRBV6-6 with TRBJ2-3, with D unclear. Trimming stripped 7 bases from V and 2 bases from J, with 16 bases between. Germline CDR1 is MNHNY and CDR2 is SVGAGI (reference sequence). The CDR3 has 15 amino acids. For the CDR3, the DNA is TGTGCCAGCACCCCCGAGTTACGCCTCACAGATACGCAGTATTTT. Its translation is CASTPELRLTDTQYF.

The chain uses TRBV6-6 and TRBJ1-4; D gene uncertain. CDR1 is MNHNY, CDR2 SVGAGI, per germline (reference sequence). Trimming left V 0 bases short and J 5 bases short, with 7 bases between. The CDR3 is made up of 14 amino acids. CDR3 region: CASSYSRANEKLFF. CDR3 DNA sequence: TGTGCCAGCAGTTACTCACGAGCCAATGAAAAACTGTTTTTT.

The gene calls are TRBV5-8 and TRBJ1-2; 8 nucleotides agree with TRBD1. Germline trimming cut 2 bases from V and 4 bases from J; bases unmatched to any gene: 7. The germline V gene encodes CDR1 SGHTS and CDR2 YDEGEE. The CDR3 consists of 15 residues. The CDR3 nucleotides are TGTGCCAGCAGCTTTTCGACAGGGGAGGGCTATGGCTACACCTTC. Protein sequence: CASSFSTGEGYGYTF.

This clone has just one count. CDR3 coding DNA: TGTGCCAGCAGTTTGGTGGGGGCGGGCCCCAACTATGGCTACACCTTC. It specifies CASSLVGAGPNYGYTF. The chain carries TRBV7-2 and TRBJ1-2, with a tentative D call TRBD1 (6 bases). This CDR3 region has 16 residues. Per the germline V gene, CDR1 is SGHTA and CDR2 is FQGNSA. The V end was cut by 6 bases, the J end by 2 bases, with 19 bases between.

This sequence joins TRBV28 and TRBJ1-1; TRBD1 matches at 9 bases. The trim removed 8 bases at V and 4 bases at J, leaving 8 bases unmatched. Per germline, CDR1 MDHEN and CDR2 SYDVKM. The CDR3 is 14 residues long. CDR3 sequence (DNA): TGTGCCAGCGGGGGGGGACAGGGAATCACTGAAGCTTTCTTT. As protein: CASGGGQGITEAFF.